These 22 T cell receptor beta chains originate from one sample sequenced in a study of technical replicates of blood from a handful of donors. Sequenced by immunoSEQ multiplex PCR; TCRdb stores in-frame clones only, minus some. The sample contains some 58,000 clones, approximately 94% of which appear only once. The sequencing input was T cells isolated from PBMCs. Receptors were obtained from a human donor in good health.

The DNA of the CDR3 is TGTGCCAGCAGCGTTTGGAGCGTGATGAACACTGAAGCTTTCTTT. Its protein is CASSVWSVMNTEAFF. This chain uses TRBV11-3 with TRBJ1-1; no clear D gene. V lost 5 bases to trimming and J lost 0 bases, with 13 bases between them. Germline V gene lookup returns CDR1 SGHNT and CDR2 YENEEA. This CDR3 has 15 residues.

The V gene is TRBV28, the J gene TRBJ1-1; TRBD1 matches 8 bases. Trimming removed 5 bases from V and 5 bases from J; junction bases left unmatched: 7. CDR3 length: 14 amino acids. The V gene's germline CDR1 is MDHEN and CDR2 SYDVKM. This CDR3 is CASSVAGGLTEAFF. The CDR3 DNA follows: TGTGCCAGCAGTGTCGCAGGGGGCTTAACTGAAGCTTTCTTT.

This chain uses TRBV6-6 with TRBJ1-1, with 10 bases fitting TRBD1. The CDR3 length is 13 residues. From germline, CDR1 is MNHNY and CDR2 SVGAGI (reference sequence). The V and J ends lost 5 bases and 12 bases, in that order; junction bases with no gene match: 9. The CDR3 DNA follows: TGTGCCAGCAGTGGACAGGGGGAGTCCCTGTCTTTCTTT. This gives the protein CASSGQGESLSFF.

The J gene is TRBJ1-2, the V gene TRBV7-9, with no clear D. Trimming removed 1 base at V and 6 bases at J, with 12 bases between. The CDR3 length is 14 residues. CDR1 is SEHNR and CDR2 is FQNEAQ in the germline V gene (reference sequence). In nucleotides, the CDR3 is TGTGCCAGCAGCTTAGGAAGAGGGATTGATGGCTACACCTTC. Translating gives CASSLGRGIDGYTF.

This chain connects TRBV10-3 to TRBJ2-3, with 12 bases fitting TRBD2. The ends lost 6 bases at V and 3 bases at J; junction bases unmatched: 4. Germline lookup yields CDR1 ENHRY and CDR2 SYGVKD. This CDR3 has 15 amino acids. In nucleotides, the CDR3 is TGTGCCATCAGAACCGGGACTAGCGGGACAGATACGCAGTATTTT. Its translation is CAIRTGTSGTDTQYF.

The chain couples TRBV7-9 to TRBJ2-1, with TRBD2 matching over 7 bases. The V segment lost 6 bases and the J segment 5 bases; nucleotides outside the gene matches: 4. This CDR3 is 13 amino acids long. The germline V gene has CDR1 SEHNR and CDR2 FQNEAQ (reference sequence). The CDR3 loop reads CASRLSGNNEQFF. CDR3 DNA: TGTGCCAGCAGGTTAAGCGGGAACAATGAGCAGTTCTTC.

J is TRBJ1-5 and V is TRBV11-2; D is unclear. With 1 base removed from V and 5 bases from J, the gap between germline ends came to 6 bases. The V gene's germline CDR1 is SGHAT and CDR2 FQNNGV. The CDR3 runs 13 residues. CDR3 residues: CASSLGRYQPQHF. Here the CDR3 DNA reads TGTGCCAGCAGCTTAGGCAGGTATCAGCCCCAGCATTTT.

CDR3 region: CASGDPGTETQYF. The CDR3 DNA reads as TGTGCCAGCGGCGACCCGGGAACGGAGACCCAGTACTTC. V and J are TRBV6-5 and TRBJ2-5; weak D call: TRBD2 (5 bases). The V gene lost 8 bases and the J gene lost 5 bases, with 15 bases spanning the gap. The CDR3 sequence is 13 residues long. Germline values: CDR1 MNHEY, CDR2 SVGAGI.

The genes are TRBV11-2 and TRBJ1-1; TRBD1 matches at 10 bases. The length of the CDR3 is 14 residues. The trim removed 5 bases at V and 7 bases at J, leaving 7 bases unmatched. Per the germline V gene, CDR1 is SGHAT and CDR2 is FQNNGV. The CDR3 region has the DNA TGTGCCAGCAGCACTTTGACAGGGGGCGTTGAAGCTTTCTTT. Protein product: CASSTLTGGVEAFF.

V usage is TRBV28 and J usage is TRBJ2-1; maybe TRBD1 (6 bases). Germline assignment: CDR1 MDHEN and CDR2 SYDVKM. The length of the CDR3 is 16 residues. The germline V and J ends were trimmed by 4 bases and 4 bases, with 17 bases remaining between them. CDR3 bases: TGTGCCAGCAGTTCCCACCGGGACATCAATTACAATGAGCAGTTCTTC. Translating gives CASSSHRDINYNEQFF.

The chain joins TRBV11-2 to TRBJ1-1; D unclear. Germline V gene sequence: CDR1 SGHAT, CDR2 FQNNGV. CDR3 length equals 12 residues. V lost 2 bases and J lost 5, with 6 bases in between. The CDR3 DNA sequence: TGTGCCAGCAGCTTATTTATTACTGAAGCTTTCTTT. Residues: CASSLFITEAFF. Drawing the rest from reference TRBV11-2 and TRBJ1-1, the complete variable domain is EAGVAQSPRYKIIEKRQSVAFWCNPISGHATLYWYQQILGQGPKLLIQFQNNGVVDDSQLPKDRFSAERLKGVDSTLKIQPAKLEDSAVYLCASSLFITEAFFGQGTRLTVV.

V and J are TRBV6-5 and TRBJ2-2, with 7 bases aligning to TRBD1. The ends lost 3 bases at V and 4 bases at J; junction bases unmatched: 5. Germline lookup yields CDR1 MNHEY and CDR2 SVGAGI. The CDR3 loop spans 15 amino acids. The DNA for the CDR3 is TGTGCCAGCAGTTATCAGGGGGAAATCACCGGGGAGCTGTTTTTT. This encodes CASSYQGEITGELFF.

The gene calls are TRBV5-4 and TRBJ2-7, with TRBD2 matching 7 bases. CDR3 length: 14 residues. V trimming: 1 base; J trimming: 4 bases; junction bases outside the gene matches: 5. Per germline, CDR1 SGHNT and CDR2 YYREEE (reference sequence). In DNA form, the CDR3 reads TGTGCCAGCAGCTTGCGAGGGAGGGAATACGAGCAGTACTTC. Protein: CASSLRGREYEQYF.

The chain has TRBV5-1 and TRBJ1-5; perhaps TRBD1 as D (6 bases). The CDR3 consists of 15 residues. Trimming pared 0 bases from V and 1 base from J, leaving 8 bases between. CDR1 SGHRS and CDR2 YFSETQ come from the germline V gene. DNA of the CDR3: TGCGCCAGCAGCTTGGGGGGGCAGAGCAATCAGCCCCAGCATTTT. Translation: CASSLGGQSNQPQHF.

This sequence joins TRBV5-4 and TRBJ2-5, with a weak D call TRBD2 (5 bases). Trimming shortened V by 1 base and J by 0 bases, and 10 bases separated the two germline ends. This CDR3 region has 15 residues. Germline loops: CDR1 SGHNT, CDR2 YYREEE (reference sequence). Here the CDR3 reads CASSLRLADQETQYF. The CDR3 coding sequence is TGTGCCAGCAGCTTGCGTCTAGCAGACCAAGAGACCCAGTACTTC.

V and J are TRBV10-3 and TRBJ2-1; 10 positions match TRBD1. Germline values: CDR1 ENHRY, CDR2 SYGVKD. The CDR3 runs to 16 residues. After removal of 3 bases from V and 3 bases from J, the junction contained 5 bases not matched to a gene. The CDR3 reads CAISDFGTGVYNEQFF. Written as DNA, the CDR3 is TGTGCCATCAGTGATTTTGGGACAGGGGTCTACAATGAGCAGTTCTTC.

CDR3 DNA sequence: TGTGCCAGCTCATCCCGGGACACCCAAAACATTCAGTACTTC. It translates to CASSSRDTQNIQYF. The chain joins TRBV18 to TRBJ2-4, with a possible D match to TRBD1 (6 bases). Trimming took off 5 bases at V and 5 bases at J, with 13 bases between the two ends. The CDR3 length is 14 residues. Germline values: CDR1 KGHSH, CDR2 LQKENI. Using reference TRBV18 and TRBJ2-4 for the parts outside the CDR3, the full variable domain is NAGVMQNPRHLVRRRGQEARLRCSPMKGHSHVYWYRQLPEEGLKFMVYLQKENIIDESGMPKERFSAEFPKEGPSILRIQQVVRGDSAAYFCASSSRDTQNIQYFGAGTRLSVL.

The CDR3 sequence is CASSDTGIAKETQYF. The CDR3 bases are TGTGCCAGCAGCGACACCGGCATAGCGAAGGAGACCCAGTACTTC. The V gene is TRBV5-6, the J gene TRBJ2-5, with D maybe TRBD2 (5 bases). The V end lost 4 bases, the J end lost 5 bases, and 18 bases lay between the germline ends. The CDR3 covers 15 residues. CDR1 SGHDT and CDR2 YYEEEE come from the germline V gene. Full variable domain (remainder filled in from reference TRBV5-6 and TRBJ2-5): DAGVTQSPTHLIKTRGQQVTLRCSPKSGHDTVSWYQQALGQGPQFIFQYYEEEERQRGNFPDRFSGHQFPNYSSELNVNALLLGDSALYLCASSDTGIAKETQYFGPGTRLLVL.

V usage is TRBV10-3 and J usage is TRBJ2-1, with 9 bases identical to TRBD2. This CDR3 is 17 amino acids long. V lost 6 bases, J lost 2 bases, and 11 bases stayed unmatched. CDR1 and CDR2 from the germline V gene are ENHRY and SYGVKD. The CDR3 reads CAIRGADSGSTYNEQFF. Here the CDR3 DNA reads TGTGCCATCAGGGGGGCTGATAGCGGGAGTACCTACAATGAGCAGTTCTTC.

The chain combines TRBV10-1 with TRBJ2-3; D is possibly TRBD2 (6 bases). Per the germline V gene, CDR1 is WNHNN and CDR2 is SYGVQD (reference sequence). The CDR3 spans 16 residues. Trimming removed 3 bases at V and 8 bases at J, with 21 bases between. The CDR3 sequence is CASSDPTRLIPATQYF. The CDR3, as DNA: TGCGCCAGCAGTGATCCGACTAGATTGATACCGGCTACGCAGTATTTT.

CDR3 residues: CASSVPSYTDTQYF. CDR3 sequence (DNA): TGTGCCAGCAGCGTGCCCAGTTACACAGATACGCAGTATTTT. The J gene is TRBJ2-3, the V gene TRBV9; no firm D call. The CDR3 is 14 residues long. CDR1 is SGDLS, CDR2 YYNGEE, per germline. V lost 2 bases, J lost 2 bases, and 9 bases lay in between.

In DNA, the CDR3 is TGTGCCAGCCACCGAGGGGCACCAGGGGGCCTTAACTATAATTCACCCCTCCACTTT. Protein: CASHRGAPGGLNYNSPLHF. The chain links TRBV5-6 to TRBJ1-6, with 8 positions matching TRBD1. The CDR3 has 19 amino acids. The germline V gene has CDR1 SGHDT and CDR2 YYEEEE. Germline trimming cut 7 bases from V and 3 bases from J; bases unmatched to any gene: 18.